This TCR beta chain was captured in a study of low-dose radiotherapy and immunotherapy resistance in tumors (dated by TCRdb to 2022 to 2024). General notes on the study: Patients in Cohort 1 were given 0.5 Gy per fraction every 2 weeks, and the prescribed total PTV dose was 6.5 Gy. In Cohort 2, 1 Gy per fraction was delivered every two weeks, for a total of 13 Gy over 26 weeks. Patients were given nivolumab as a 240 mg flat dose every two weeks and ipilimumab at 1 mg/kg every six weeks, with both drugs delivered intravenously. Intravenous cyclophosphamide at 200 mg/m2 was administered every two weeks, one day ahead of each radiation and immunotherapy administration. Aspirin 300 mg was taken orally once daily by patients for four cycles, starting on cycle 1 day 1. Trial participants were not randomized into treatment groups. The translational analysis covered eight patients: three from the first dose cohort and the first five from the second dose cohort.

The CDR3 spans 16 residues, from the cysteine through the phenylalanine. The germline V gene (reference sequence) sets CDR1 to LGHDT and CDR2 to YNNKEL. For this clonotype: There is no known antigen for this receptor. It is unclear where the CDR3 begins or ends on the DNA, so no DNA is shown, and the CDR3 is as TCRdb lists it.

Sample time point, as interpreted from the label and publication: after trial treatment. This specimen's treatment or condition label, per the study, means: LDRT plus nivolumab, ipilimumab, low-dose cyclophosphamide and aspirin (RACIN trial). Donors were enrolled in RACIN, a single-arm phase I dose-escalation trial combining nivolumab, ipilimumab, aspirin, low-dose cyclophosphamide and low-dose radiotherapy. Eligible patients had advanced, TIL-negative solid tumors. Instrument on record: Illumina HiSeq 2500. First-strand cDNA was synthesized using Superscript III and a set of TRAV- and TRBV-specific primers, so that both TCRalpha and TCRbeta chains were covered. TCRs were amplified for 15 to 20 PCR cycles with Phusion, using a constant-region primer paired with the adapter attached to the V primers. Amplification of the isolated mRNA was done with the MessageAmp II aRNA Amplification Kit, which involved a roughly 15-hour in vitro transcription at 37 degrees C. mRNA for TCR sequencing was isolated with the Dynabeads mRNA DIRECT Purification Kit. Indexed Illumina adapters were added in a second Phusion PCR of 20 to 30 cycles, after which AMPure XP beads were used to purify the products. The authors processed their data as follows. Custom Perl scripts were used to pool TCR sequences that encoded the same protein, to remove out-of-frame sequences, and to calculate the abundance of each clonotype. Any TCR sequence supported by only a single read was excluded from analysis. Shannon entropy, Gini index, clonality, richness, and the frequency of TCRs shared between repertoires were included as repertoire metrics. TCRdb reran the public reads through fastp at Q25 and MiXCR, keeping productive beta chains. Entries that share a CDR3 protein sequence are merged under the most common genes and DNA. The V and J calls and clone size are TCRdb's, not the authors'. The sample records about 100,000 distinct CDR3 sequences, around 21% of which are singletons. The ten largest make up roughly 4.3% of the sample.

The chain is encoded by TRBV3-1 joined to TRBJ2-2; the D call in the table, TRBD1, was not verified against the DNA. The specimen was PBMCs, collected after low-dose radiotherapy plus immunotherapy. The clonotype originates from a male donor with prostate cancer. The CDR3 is CASSQEWGTTGELFFF.